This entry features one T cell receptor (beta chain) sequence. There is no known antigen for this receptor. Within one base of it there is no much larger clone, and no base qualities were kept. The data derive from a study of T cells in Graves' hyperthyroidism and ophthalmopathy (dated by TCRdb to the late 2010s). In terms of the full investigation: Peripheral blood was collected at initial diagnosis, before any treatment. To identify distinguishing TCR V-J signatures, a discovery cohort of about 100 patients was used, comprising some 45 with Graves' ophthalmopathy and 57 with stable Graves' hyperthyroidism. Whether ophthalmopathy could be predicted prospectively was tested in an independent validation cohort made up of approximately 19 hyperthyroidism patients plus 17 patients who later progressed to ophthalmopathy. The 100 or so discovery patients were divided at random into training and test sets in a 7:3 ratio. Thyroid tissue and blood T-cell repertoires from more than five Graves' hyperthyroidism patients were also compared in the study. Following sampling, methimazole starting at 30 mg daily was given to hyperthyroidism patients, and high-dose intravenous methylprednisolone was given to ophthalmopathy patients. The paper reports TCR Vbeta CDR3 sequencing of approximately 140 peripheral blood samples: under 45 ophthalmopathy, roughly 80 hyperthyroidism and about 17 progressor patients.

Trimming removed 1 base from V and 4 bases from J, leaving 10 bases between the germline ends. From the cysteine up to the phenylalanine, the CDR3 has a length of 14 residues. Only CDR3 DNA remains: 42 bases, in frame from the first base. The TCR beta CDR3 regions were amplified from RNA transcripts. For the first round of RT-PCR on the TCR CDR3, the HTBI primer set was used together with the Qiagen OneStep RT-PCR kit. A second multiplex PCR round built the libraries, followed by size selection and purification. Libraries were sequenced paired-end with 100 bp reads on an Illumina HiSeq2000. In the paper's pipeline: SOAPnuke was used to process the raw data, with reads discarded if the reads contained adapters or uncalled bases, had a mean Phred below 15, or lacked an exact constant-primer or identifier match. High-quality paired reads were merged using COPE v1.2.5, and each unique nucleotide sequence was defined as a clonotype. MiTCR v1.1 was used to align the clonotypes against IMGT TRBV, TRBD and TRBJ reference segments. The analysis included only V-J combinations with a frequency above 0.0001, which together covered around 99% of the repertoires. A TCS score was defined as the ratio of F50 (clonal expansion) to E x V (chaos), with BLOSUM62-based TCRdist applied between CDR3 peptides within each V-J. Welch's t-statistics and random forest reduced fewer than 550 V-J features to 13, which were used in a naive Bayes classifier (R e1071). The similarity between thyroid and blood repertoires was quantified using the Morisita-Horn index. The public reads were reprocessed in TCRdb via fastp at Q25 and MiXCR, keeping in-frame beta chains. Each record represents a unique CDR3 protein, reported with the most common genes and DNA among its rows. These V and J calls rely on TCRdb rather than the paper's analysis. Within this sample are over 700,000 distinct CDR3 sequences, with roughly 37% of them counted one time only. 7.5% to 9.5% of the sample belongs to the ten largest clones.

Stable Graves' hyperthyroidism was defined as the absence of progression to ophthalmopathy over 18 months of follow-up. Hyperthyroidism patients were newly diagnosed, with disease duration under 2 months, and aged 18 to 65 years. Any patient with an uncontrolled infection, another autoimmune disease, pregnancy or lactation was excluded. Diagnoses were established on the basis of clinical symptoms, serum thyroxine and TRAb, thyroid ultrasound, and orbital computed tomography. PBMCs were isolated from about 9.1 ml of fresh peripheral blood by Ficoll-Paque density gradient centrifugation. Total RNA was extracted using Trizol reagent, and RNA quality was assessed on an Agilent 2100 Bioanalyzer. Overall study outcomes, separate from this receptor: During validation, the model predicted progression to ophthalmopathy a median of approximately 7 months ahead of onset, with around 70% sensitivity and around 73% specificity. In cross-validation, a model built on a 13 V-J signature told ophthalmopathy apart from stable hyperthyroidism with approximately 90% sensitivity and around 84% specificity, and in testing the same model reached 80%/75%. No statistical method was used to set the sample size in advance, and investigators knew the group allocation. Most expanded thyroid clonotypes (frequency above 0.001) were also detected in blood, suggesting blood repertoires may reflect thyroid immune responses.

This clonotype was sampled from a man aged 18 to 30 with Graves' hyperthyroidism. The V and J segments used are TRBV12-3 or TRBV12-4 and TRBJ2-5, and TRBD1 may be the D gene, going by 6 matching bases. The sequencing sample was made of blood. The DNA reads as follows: TGTGCCAGCAGTTTAGGAGGACAGAGAGAGACCCAGTACTTC. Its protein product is CASSLGGQRETQYF.